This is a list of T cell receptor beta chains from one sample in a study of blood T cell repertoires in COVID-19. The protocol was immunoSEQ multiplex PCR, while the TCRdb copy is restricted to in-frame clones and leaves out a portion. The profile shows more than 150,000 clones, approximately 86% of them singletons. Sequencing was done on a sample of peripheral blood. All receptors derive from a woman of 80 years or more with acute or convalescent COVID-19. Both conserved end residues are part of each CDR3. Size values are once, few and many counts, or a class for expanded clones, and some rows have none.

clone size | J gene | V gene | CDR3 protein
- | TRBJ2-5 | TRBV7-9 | CASRQEPAVAQYF
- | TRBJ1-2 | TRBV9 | CASSYQKGAGGYTF
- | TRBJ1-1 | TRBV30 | CAWIDPRGYTEAFF
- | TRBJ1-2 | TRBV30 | CAWNRRGWGYTF
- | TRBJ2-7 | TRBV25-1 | CASSEYLAGAYEQYF
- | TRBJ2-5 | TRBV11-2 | CASRGLAGGRQETQYF
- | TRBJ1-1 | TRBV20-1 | CSASRGGNTEAFF
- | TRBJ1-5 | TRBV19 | CASSIGHNQPQHF
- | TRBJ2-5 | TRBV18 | CASSPTGAMETQYF
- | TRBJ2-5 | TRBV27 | CASQGSVQETQYF
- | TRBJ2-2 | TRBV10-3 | CAISDAGANTGELFF
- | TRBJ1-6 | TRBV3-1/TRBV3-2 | CASSPTTSSYNSPLHF
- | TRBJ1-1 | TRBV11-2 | CASSLDMGAGTEAFF
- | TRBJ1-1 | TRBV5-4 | CASRRGFGTEAFF
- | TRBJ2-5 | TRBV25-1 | CASSEYGGLEVTQYF
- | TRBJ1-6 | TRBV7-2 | CASSLNTGTSSPLHF
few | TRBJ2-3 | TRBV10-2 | CASTQTSGTSTDTQYF
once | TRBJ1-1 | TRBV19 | CASRARPGGISIGVGLNTEAFF
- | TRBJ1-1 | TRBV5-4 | CASSRGQGGTEAFF
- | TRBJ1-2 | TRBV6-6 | CASSYSPPGGYTF
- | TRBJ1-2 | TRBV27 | CASSLLGRGGAYGYTF
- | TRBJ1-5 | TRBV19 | CASRFRGSNQPQHF
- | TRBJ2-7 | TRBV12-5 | CASGLGQPYEQYF
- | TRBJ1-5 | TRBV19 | CASHRDRDGQPQHF
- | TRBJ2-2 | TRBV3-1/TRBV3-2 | CASSQNVGGYGELFF
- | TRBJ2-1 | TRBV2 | CASSGKENEQFF
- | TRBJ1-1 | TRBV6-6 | CASNNLLPVPNTEAFF
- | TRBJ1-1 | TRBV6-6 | CASSYSGRDGAFF
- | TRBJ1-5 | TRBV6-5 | CASRSGYSNQPQHF
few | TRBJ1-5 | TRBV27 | CASRPGGDLINQPQHF
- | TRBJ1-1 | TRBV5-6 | CASSPRTGGAGTEAFF
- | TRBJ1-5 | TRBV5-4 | CASSLGESQPQHF
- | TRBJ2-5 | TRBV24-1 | CATSDPATGPPETQYF
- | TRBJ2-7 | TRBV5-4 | CASSQLNYEQYF
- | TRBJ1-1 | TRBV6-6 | CAGTRGPDTEAFF
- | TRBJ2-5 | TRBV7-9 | CASSLGQGTKETQYF
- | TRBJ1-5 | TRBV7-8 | CASSQTRNQPQHF
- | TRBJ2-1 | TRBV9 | CASSVEAGAYNEQFF
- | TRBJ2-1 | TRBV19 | CASSTAREKYNEQFF
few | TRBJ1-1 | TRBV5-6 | CASSLGFRVGTEAFF
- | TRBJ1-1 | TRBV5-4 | CASSLEAGYTEAFF
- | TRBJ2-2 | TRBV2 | CASRILAGETGELFF
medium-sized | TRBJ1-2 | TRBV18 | CASSPPTGMNYGYTF
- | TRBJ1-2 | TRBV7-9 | CASSLESPRGQNGYTF
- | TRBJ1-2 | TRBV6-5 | CASCPRGLSYGYTF
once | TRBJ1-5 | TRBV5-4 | CASTVTGTGSNQPQHF
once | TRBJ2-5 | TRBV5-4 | CASGREVETQYF
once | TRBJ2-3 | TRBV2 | CASGRETFDTQYF
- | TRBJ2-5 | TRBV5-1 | CASSLGLAGVETQYF
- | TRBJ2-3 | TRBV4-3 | CASSQEEADTQYF
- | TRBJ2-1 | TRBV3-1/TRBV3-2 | CASSQSTSGHYNEQFF
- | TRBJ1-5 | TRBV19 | CASSIVEINQPQHF
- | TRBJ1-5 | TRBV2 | CASSPGQGRGQPQHF
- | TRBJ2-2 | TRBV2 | CASSRAGFGELFF
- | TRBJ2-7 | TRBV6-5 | CASSPPGLAGYEQYF
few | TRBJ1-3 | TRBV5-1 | CASSSGQGVNTIYF
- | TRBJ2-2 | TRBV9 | CASSVERARAGELFF
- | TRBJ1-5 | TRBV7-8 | CASSPLGTVNQPQHF
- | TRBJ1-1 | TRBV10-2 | CASSLDRGLGEAFF
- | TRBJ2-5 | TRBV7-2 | CASRGRTSGGAQYF